A selection of T cell receptor beta chains follows, all from one sample in a study of blood T cell repertoires in COVID-19. Measured with immunoSEQ multiplex PCR; TCRdb has only the in-frame clones, and not every one. The top ten clones hold 10% of a sample with about 370,000 clones, roughly 86% of them seen once. Sequencing was performed on peripheral blood. Receptors originate from a woman in her twenties or thirties with COVID-19, enrolled during active disease. Each CDR3 is given with its conserved first and last residue. The D gene is left open where the match is weak. For some rows the clone size is stated as once, few or many, or as a class when expanded; others skip it.

D	size	V	J	DNA	CDR3
-	-	TRBV5-1	TRBJ2-7	TGCGCCAGCAGCTTGGGTAGCCGATTTCTGGAGCAGTACTTC	CASSLGSRFLEQYF
-	-	TRBV28	TRBJ2-5	TGTGCCAGCAGTTTTCATGGAGGGAAAGAGACCCAGTACTTC	CASSFHGGKETQYF
-	once	TRBV10-2	TRBJ1-2	TGCGCCAGCAGTGAGTCGCCACTCTACCCAAGTGGCTACACCTTC	CASSESPLYPSGYTF
TRBD1	-	TRBV2	TRBJ1-4	TGTGCCAGCAGACCGCCGGGACAGGGCAATGAAAAACTGTTTTTT	CASRPPGQGNEKLFF
TRBD2	-	TRBV5-1	TRBJ2-5	TGCGCCAGCAGCTTGCCCGGGACTAGCGGGAGAGGGAAAGAGACCCAGTACTTC	CASSLPGTSGRGKETQYF
-	-	TRBV24-1	TRBJ1-2	TGTGCCACCAGACCCCGCGGGATGGATGGCTACACCTTC	CATRPRGMDGYTF
-	-	TRBV7-6	TRBJ2-5	TGTGCCAGCAGTTCGGACTTTATAAGAGAGACCCAGTACTTC	CASSSDFIRETQYF
TRBD1	-	TRBV16	TRBJ1-2	TGTGCCAGCACTAGAGACAGGGCCTATGGCTACACCTTC	CASTRDRAYGYTF
-	few	TRBV30	TRBJ2-5	TGTGCCTGGAGTCCCGGGTGGGAGACCCAGTACTTC	CAWSPGWETQYF
TRBD1	few	TRBV28	TRBJ2-7	TGTGCCAGCAGTTTACGGGGACAGGGGAAGAACGAGCAGTACTTC	CASSLRGQGKNEQYF
-	-	TRBV6-6	TRBJ1-2	TGTGCCAGCTACGCAGGGGCCCACGGCTATGGCTACACCTTC	CASYAGAHGYGYTF
TRBD2	-	TRBV30	TRBJ2-1	TGTGCCTGGAGTGAGGCTAGCGGGAGTTTGGATGAGCAGTTCTTC	CAWSEASGSLDEQFF
TRBD2	few	TRBV7-2	TRBJ2-1	TGTGCCAGCAGCTTAAATCAGGGACTAGCGGGAGGGGAGCAGTTCTTC	CASSLNQGLAGGEQFF
TRBD1	once	TRBV7-6	TRBJ1-4	TGTGCCAGCAGCCCAGCCGGACAGGGGAATGAAAAACTGTTTTTT	CASSPAGQGNEKLFF
-	once	TRBV19	TRBJ1-1	TGTGCCAGTAGTATTTTGGCAGGGGATGAAGCTTTCTTT	CASSILAGDEAFF
TRBD1	-	TRBV5-6	TRBJ1-1	TGTGCCAGCAGCCAGATGACAGGGGGCGCGACTGAAGCTTTCTTT	CASSQMTGGATEAFF
-	-	TRBV9	TRBJ2-5	TGTGCCAGCAGCTTCCGGGCCAGGGAAGTAGAGACCCAGTACTTC	CASSFRAREVETQYF
-	-	TRBV7-9	TRBJ2-1	TGTGCCAGCAGCTCCTCCCCTGCGAGAGAGCAGTTCTTC	CASSSSPAREQFF
-	-	TRBV19	TRBJ1-1	TGTGCCAGTAGTCGTGTACGGAGGAACACTGAAGCTTTCTTT	CASSRVRRNTEAFF
TRBD2	-	TRBV4-3	TRBJ2-3	TGCGCCAGCAGCCAAGACCCCCCACGGGGACTAGCGGGAGATACGCAGTATTTT	CASSQDPPRGLAGDTQYF
TRBD2	-	TRBV5-1	TRBJ2-1	TGCGCCAGCAGATCCCCAACTAGCGGAGCTTACAATGAGCAGTTCTTC	CASRSPTSGAYNEQFF
TRBD2	-	TRBV19	TRBJ2-5	TGTCCCCGCGGGGGGGGTGGGGAGGGTCAGGAGACCCAGTACTTC	CPRGGGGEGQETQYF
-	-	TRBV10-3	TRBJ2-7	TGTGCCATCAGTGAGTCGGGGCAGGGGGAGCAGTACTTC	CAISESGQGEQYF
TRBD1	-	TRBV7-6	TRBJ2-5	TGTGCCAGCAGCTTAATCCCGGCTAGGGGGCTCGAAGAGACCCAGTACTTC	CASSLIPARGLEETQYF
TRBD1	-	TRBV19	TRBJ1-2	TGTGCCAGTAAGAGGGACAGGGGGCACGGCTACACCTTC	CASKRDRGHGYTF